This TCR beta chain is drawn from a study of OX40 agonist ivuxolimab in advanced cancers. Study-level points and caveats: Individuals who were partial responders at 0.1-3.0 mg/kg had clonal expansion that ranked among the lowest.

A note on this clone: Antigen specificity is unknown.

TCRdb keeps only in-frame clones here, not all; method: immunoSEQ multiplex PCR. The profile shows roughly 32,000 clones, roughly 83% of them singletons. This clonotype originated in an adult with an advanced solid tumor such as melanoma, head and neck, liver or kidney cancer. Sequences were derived from CD4+ or CD8+ T cells sorted from blood, sampled in a trial of the OX40 agonist ivuxolimab.

Written as DNA, the CDR3 is TGCGCCAGCAGTCTTCGGCGACCTGGAAACACCATATATTTT. Translation gives CASSLRRPGNTIYF. The chain carries TRBV10-1 and TRBJ1-3; D is uncertain. The CDR3 sequence is 14 residues long. Trimming stripped 5 bases from V and 2 bases from J, with 10 bases between. Looked up from germline, CDR1 is WNHNN and CDR2 is SYGVQD (reference sequence).